Sequencing of this T cell receptor beta chain was carried out in a study of CD4 T cells in relation to SARS-CoV-2 and coronaviruses. Some clones are missing from TCRdb's copy, which holds only in-frame ones; the method was immunoSEQ multiplex PCR. The sample includes about 23,000 clones, around 80% of them seen just once. This CDR3 is built from 14 residues. V lost 3 bases and J 2 bases, leaving 11 bases between the germline ends. Germline CDR1 and CDR2: LNHNV and YYDKDF (reference sequence). Remarks on this clone: What it binds is not known.

Unexposed donor CD4+ T cells date from about 2010-2019, before the COVID-19 pandemic. The cells were cultured for 10 days before CD4+ T cells were isolated. As cell numbers allowed, unexposed-donor CD4+ T cells faced SARS-CoV-2 S/N and four cold-coronavirus spikes. The V call is TRBV15, the J call TRBJ2-7; D gene uncertain. Sequencing used CD4+ T cells from PBMCs, cultured in vitro. The receptor was isolated from a human donor in good health. This CDR3 reads CATSRNMPTYEQYF. DNA of the CDR3: TGTGCCACCAGCAGGAATATGCCCACCTACGAGCAGTACTTC.